The 21 T cell receptor beta chains below all came from one sample that was sequenced in a study of blood T cell repertoires in COVID-19. Profiling relied on immunoSEQ multiplex PCR, and the TCRdb table lists in-frame clones only, not all of them. Counted here are around 80,000 clones, 80% to 85% occurring once; the ten biggest clones make up 25% to 30%. Input material: peripheral blood. Every receptor here comes from a human donor in a cohort sampled during active COVID-19.

The V gene is TRBV5-6, the J gene TRBJ1-6; TRBD1 matches at 8 bases. The CDR3 loop spans 16 amino acids. V shed 4 bases and J 3 bases; nucleotides not matched to a gene: 6. Germline V gene sequence: CDR1 SGHDT, CDR2 YYEEEE. Here the CDR3 DNA reads TGTGCCAGCAGCCTGGGGACAGGTCTCTATAATTCACCCCTCCACTTT. Its translation: CASSLGTGLYNSPLHF.

The chain employs TRBV7-8 and TRBJ1-2; no definite D call. This CDR3 is 13 amino acids long. Looked up from germline, CDR1 is SGHVS and CDR2 is FQNEAQ. V lost 5 bases, J lost 2 bases, and 9 bases lay in between. CDR3 amino acids: CASSPDKNYGYTF. CDR3 DNA: TGTGCCAGCAGCCCAGACAAGAACTATGGCTACACCTTC.

The chain couples TRBV13 to TRBJ2-5; TRBD1 is a possible D gene (6 bases). The CDR3 loop spans 15 amino acids. Trimming took 1 base from V and 5 from J, leaving 14 bases between them. From germline, CDR1 is PRHDT and CDR2 FYEKMQ (reference sequence). The chain's CDR3 is CASSLEGQGPETQYF. The CDR3 nucleotides are TGTGCCAGCAGCTTAGAGGGTCAGGGGCCGGAGACCCAGTACTTC.

The chain couples TRBV30 to TRBJ1-2; D is ambiguous. V dropped 3 bases and J dropped 5 bases, with 16 bases sitting between them. Germline assignment: CDR1 GTSNPN and CDR2 SVGIG (reference sequence). The CDR3 is 14 residues long. The CDR3: CAWSTGVAGYGYTF. The CDR3 DNA reads TGTGCCTGGAGCACCGGGGTGGCGGGTTATGGCTACACCTTC.

This clone was recorded once. This CDR3 is CASLQGALNTEAFF. DNA for the CDR3: TGTGCCAGCCTACAGGGGGCTTTGAACACTGAAGCTTTCTTT. The chain employs TRBV6-5 and TRBJ1-1, with TRBD1 identical over 9 bases. The CDR3 has 14 amino acids. Germline CDR1 is MNHEY and CDR2 is SVGAGI. The V and J ends lost 8 bases and 0 bases, in that order; junction bases with no gene match: 4.

V and J are TRBV30 and TRBJ2-7; a weak D match, TRBD2 (7 bases). V was cut by 0 bases and J by 3 bases, with 15 bases left in between. The CDR3 contains 15 residues. From germline, CDR1 is GTSNPN and CDR2 SVGIG (reference sequence). CDR3 in DNA: TGTGCCTGGAGTGTATCGGGGGGCAGAATCTACGAGCAGTACTTC. Amino acid sequence: CAWSVSGGRIYEQYF.

This clone is a singleton in its sample. The rearrangement uses TRBV5-5 and TRBJ2-1; a weak D match, TRBD1 (5 bases). Germline CDR1 reads SGHKS; CDR2 reads YYEKEE (reference sequence). The V end was cut by 3 bases, the J end by 8 bases, with 6 bases between. The CDR3 contains 11 residues. The CDR3 bases are TGTGCCAGCAGCTCACAGGATGAGCAGTTCTTC. Protein product: CASSSQDEQFF.

The J gene is TRBJ1-1, the V gene TRBV7-3, with D possibly TRBD1 on 6 matching bases. V was cut by 4 bases and J by 3 bases, with 9 bases left in between. CDR1 is SGHTA, CDR2 FQGTGA, per germline. The CDR3 spans 13 residues. CDR3: CASSSAGDTEAFF. Written as DNA, the CDR3 is TGTGCCAGCAGCTCCGCAGGGGACACTGAAGCTTTCTTT.

A few counts support this clone. The V gene is TRBV7-8, the J gene TRBJ2-3, with TRBD2 identical over 9 bases. This CDR3 region has 20 residues. Germline CDR1 is SGHVS and CDR2 is FQNEAQ. V lost 3 bases and J lost 0; bases outside the gene matches: 16. Here the CDR3 reads CASSFLGLAGDHSSTDTQYF. CDR3 sequence (DNA): TGTGCCAGCAGCTTTCTGGGGTTAGCGGGGGACCATTCTAGCACAGATACGCAGTATTTT.

This chain connects TRBV7-8 to TRBJ2-7; 9 bases match TRBD2. CDR1 and CDR2 from the germline V gene are SGHVS and FQNEAQ. This CDR3 region has 16 residues. Trimming cost V 4 bases and J 4 bases; bases outside gene matches: 11. In nucleotides, the CDR3 is TGTGCCAGCAGCTCGATCCGCGGGAGGGGGGCGTACGAGCAGTACTTC. This gives the protein CASSSIRGRGAYEQYF.

This sequence joins TRBV12-3 or TRBV12-4 and TRBJ1-6; 8 bases align to TRBD1. V shed 3 bases and J 10 bases; nucleotides not matched to a gene: 2. The CDR3 is 13 residues long. The CDR3 DNA follows: TGTGCCAGCAGTTTCAACAGGGGGTCACCCCTCCACTTT. This translates into CASSFNRGSPLHF.

The chain joins TRBV4-2 to TRBJ2-3; 13 bases map to TRBD2. V lost 0 bases to trimming and J lost 5 bases; unmatched junction nucleotides: 11. The germline gives CDR1 LGHNA, CDR2 YNFKEQ. The CDR3 sequence is 19 residues long. Written as DNA, the CDR3 is TGTGCCAGCAGCCAAGAACCCCAAACTAGCGGGGGGGCGGGAGATACGCAGTATTTT. It codes for CASSQEPQTSGGAGDTQYF.

In this sample, this clone turned up many times. The chain employs TRBV5-6 and TRBJ1-2; 8 nucleotides line up with TRBD1. This CDR3 has 12 amino acids. Trimming took 4 bases from V and 8 from J; bases not matched to a gene: 4. CDR1 is SGHDT and CDR2 is YYEEEE in the germline V gene. CDR3 coding DNA: TGTGCCAGCAGCCAGGGGGCATACGGCTACACCTTC. It codes for CASSQGAYGYTF.

The rearrangement joins TRBV18 to TRBJ1-3; TRBD1 is a possible D gene (5 bases). There are 16 residues in the CDR3. V dropped 4 bases and J dropped 0 bases, with 13 bases sitting between them. Germline lookup yields CDR1 KGHSH and CDR2 LQKENI. This CDR3 is CASSRSDGASGNTIYF. The CDR3 DNA reads as TGTGCCAGCTCACGATCCGATGGGGCCTCTGGAAACACCATATATTTT.

The genes are TRBV25-1 and TRBJ1-6; TRBD1 is a possible D gene (6 bases). The CDR3 is 13 amino acids. Trimming pared 8 bases from V and 5 bases from J, leaving 10 bases between. Germline CDR1 is MGHDK and CDR2 is SYGVNS. CDR3 bases: TGTGCCAGCCGGGACATGAATAATTCACCCCTCCACTTT. The encoded protein is CASRDMNNSPLHF.

The V call is TRBV9, the J call TRBJ2-2, with 8 bases matching TRBD1. Germline trimming cut 0 bases from V and 3 bases from J; bases unmatched to any gene: 4. Germline V gene lookup returns CDR1 SGDLS and CDR2 YYNGEE. There are 16 residues in the CDR3. The CDR3 bases are TGTGCCAGCAGCGTAGCCTCACAGGGGGACACCGGGGAGCTGTTTTTT. Protein: CASSVASQGDTGELFF.

The V and J genes are TRBV28 and TRBJ1-5; 7 bases match TRBD1. V shed 6 bases and J 4 bases; nucleotides not matched to a gene: 9. CDR1 MDHEN and CDR2 SYDVKM come from the germline V gene. This CDR3 spans 15 amino acids. The CDR3 region has the DNA TGTGCCAGCAGAGATCCAGGGGGTTCGAATCAGCCCCAGCATTTT. Its protein product is CASRDPGGSNQPQHF.

The CDR3 here is CASSVEGTGAVNEKLFF. The CDR3 coding sequence is TGTGCCAGCAGCGTAGAGGGGACAGGGGCTGTTAATGAAAAACTGTTTTTT. This sequence joins TRBV9 and TRBJ1-4; 10 bases agree with TRBD1. CDR3 size: 17 residues. Per the germline V gene, CDR1 is SGDLS and CDR2 is YYNGEE. The V segment lost 0 bases and the J segment 4 bases; nucleotides outside the gene matches: 6.

The chain is built from TRBV5-1 and TRBJ2-3; D not resolved. Germline loops: CDR1 SGHRS, CDR2 YFSETQ. Trimming cost V 2 bases and J 0 bases, with 10 bases left between them. The CDR3 totals 15 residues. CDR3 DNA sequence: TGCGCCAGCAGCTTTGTCCCCTCGAGCACAGATACGCAGTATTTT. This translates into CASSFVPSSTDTQYF.

The rearrangement uses TRBV7-8 and TRBJ1-2, with 7 bases that match TRBD1. This CDR3 region has 15 residues. Germline CDR1 reads SGHVS; CDR2 reads FQNEAQ. V lost 5 bases and J lost 0; bases outside the gene matches: 6. In nucleotides, the CDR3 is TGTGCCAGCAGCCCCCGACAGGGAGCTAACTATGGCTACACCTTC. Translation: CASSPRQGANYGYTF.

The V gene is TRBV5-1, the J gene TRBJ2-1; D is possibly TRBD1 (6 bases). This CDR3 contains 14 residues. Germline loops: CDR1 SGHRS, CDR2 YFSETQ. V was shortened by 0 bases and J by 10 bases, with 14 bases between the two germline ends. This chain's CDR3 is CASSLEGVDWEQFF. CDR3 nucleotides: TGCGCCAGCAGCTTGGAGGGGGTAGATTGGGAGCAGTTCTTC.